The 7 T cell receptor beta chains below were found in one sample sequenced in a study of cytomegalovirus exposure and HLA in healthy donors. Both 60 Vbeta primers and 13 Jbeta primers went into the PCR. Here immunoSEQ multiplex PCR was the method, and the copy in TCRdb shows in-frame clones only, minus some. The data show 150,000 to 200,000 clones, around 74% seen once. The sequencing sample was made of PBMCs. The receptors originated from a female donor in good health and CMV-seronegative.

The V gene is TRBV7-2, the J gene TRBJ1-4; possibly TRBD1 for D (6 bases). The V end was cut by 1 base, the J end by 5 bases, with 11 bases between. There are 15 residues in the CDR3. CDR1 SGHTA and CDR2 FQGNSA come from the germline V gene. CDR3 residues: CASSLGGRGNEKLFF. CDR3 in DNA: TGTGCCAGCAGCTTAGGTGGCAGGGGAAATGAAAAACTGTTTTTT. Together with reference TRBV7-2 and TRBJ1-4, the CDR3 gives the full variable domain: GAGVSQSPSNKVTEKGKDVELRCDPISGHTALYWYRQSLGQGLEFLIYFQGNSAPDKSGLPSDRFSAERTGGSVSTLTIQRTQQEDSAVYLCASSLGGRGNEKLFFGSGTQLSVL.

As for this clone: The junction differs from germline at one of its ends, possibly a read error. The chain employs TRBV6-1 and TRBJ1-2, with 9 nucleotides matching TRBD1. Germline V gene sequence: CDR1 MNHNS, CDR2 SASEGT. The CDR3 covers 13 residues. For the CDR3, the DNA is TGCGGGGCCCGGACAGGGGTCGACTATGGCTACACCTTC. It is translated as CGARTGVDYGYTF.

This clone was seen only once. The gene calls are TRBV5-6 and TRBJ2-1, with D unclear. V lost 4 bases to trimming and J lost 14 bases, with 13 bases between them. The V gene's germline CDR1 is SGHDT and CDR2 YYEEEE. CDR3 length equals 11 residues. Here the CDR3 reads CASSGTQAEFF. The CDR3 DNA sequence: TGTGCCAGCAGCGGAACGCAGGCCGAGTTCTTC.

J is TRBJ1-2 and V is TRBV10-3; D gene unclear. V was pared by 6 bases and J by 6 bases, with 20 bases between. Germline V gives CDR1 ENHRY, CDR2 SYGVKD. This CDR3 is built from 15 residues. For the CDR3, the DNA is TGTGCCATCAGGGGCATAAGGCAGCCAGGCGATGGCTACACCTTC. Its protein is CAIRGIRQPGDGYTF.

This clone was picked up a small number of times. The chain employs TRBV9 and TRBJ1-3; D is unclear. The CDR3 is 14 residues long. The germline V and J ends were trimmed by 0 bases and 0 bases, with 4 bases remaining between them. CDR1 is SGDLS and CDR2 is YYNGEE in the germline V gene. CDR3 amino acids: CASSVGDSGNTIYF. In nucleotides, the CDR3 is TGTGCCAGCAGCGTAGGCGACTCTGGAAACACCATATATTTT.

This clone has more than one count but fewer than ten. This sequence joins TRBV5-1 and TRBJ2-5; 9 nucleotides match TRBD1. The V gene's germline CDR1 is SGHRS and CDR2 YFSETQ. The CDR3 sequence is 13 residues long. The trim removed 6 bases at V and 7 bases at J, leaving 7 bases unmatched. The CDR3 region has the DNA TGCGCCAGCACCCCGACAGGGGGAGTGACCCAGTACTTC. It codes for CASTPTGGVTQYF. Filled out from reference TRBV5-1 and TRBJ2-5, the complete variable domain reads KAGVTQTPRYLIKTRGQQVTLSCSPISGHRSVSWYQQTPGQGLQFLFEYFSETQRNKGNFPGRFSGRQFSNSRSEMNVSTLELGDSALYLCASTPTGGVTQYFGPGTRLLVL.

V is TRBV6-6 and J is TRBJ1-5; perhaps TRBD1 as D (5 bases). Germline values: CDR1 MNHNY, CDR2 SVGAGI (reference sequence). The CDR3 runs to 15 residues. V shed 6 bases and J shed 0 bases, with 12 bases lying between them. The CDR3 here is CASRPRQFSNQPQHF. The CDR3 DNA sequence: TGTGCCAGCAGACCCAGACAGTTTAGCAATCAGCCCCAGCATTTT.